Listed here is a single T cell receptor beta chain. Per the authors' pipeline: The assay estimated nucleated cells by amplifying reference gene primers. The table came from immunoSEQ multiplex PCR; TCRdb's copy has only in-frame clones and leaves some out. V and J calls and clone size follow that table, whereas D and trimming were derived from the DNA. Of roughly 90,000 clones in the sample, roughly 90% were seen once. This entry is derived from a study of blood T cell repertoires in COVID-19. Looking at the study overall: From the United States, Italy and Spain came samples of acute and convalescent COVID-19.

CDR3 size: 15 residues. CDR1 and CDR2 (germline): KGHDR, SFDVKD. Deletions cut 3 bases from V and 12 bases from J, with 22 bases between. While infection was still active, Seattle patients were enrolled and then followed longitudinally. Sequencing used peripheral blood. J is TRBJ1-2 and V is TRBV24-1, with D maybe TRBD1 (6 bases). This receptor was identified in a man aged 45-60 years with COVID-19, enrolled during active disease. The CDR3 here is CATSDPGHRNYGNTF. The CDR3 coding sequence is TGTGCCACCAGTGATCCGGGACATCGAAACTATGGGAACACCTTC.